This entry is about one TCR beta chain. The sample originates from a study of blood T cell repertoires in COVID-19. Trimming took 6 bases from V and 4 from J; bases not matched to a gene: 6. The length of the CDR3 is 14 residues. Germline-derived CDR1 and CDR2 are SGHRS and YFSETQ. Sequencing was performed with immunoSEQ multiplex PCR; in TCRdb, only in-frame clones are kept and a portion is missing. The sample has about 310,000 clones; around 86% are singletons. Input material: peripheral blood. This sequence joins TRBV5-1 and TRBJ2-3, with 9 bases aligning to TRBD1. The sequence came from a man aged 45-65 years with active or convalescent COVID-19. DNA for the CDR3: TGCGCCAGCACCCCAACAGGGGGCGCAGATACGCAGTATTTT. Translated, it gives CASTPTGGADTQYF.